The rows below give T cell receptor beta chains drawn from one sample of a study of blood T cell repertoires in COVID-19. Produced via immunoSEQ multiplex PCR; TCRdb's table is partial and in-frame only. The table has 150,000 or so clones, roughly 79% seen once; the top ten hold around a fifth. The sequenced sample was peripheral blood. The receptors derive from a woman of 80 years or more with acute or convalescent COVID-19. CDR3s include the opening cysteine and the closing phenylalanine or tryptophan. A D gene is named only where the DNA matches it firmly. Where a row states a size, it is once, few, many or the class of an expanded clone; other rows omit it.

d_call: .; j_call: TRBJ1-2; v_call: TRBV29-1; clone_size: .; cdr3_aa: CSVEEGGRSGYTF; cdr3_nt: TGCAGCGTTGAGGAGGGGGGGAGAAGTGGCTACACCTTC
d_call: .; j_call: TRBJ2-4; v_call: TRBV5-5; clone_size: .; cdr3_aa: CASSLKKRLQGTDIQYF; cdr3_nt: TGTGCCAGCAGCTTAAAGAAACGGCTACAGGGTACGGACATTCAGTACTTC
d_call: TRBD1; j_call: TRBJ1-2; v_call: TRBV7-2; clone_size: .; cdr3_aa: CASSSQDRTGWDGYTF; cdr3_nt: TGTGCCAGCAGCTCACAAGATCGGACAGGGTGGGATGGCTACACCTTC
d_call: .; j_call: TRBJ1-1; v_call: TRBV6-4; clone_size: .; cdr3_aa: CASSVEYWTEAFF; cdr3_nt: TGTGCCAGCAGTGTTGAGTACTGGACTGAAGCTTTCTTT
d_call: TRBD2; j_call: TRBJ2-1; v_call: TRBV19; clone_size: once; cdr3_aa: CALGGETYNEQFF; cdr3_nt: TGTGCCCTGGGGGGGGAAACCTACAATGAGCAGTTCTTC
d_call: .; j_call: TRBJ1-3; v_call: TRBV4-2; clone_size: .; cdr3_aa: CASSRETATLSGNTIYF; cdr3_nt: TGTGCCAGCAGCCGTGAAACGGCGACACTTTCTGGAAACACCATATATTTT
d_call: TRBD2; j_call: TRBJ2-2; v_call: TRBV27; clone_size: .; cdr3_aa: CASRERGVLGELFF; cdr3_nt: TGTGCCAGCAGGGAGCGGGGGGTCCTCGGGGAGCTGTTTTTT
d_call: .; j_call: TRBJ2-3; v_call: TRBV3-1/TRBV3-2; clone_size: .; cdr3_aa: CASSQTEDTQYF; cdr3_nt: TGTGCCAGCAGCCAAACGGAGGATACGCAGTATTTT
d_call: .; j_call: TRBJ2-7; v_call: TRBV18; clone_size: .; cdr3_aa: CASSLGHPYEQYF; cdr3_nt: TGTGCCAGCTCACTGGGCCATCCCTACGAGCAGTACTTC
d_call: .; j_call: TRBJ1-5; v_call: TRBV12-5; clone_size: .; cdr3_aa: CASGGAGNQPQHF; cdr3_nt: TGTGCTAGTGGAGGGGCTGGCAATCAGCCCCAGCATTTT
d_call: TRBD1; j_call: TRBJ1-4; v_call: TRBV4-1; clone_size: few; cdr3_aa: CASSQGWTGPNEKLFF; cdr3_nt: TGCGCCAGCAGCCAGGGATGGACAGGCCCTAATGAAAAACTGTTTTTT
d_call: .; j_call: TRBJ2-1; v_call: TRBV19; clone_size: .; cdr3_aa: CASSIGQSSYNEQFF; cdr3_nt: TGTGCCAGTAGTATAGGACAAAGCTCCTACAATGAGCAGTTCTTC
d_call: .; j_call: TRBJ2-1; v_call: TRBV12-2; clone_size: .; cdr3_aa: CASRLGLAGGPQFF; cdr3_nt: TGTGCAAGTCGCTTAGGGCTAGCGGGAGGGCCTCAGTTCTTC
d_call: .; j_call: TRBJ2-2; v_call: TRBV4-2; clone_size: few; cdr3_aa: CASSQEASDYTGELFF; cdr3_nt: TGTGCCAGCAGCCAAGAGGCTAGCGACTACACCGGGGAGCTGTTTTTT
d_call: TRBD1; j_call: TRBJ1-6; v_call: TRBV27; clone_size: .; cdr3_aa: CASSTGGYYSSYNSPLHF; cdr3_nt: TGTGCCAGCAGTACAGGGGGCTACTATAGCTCCTATAATTCACCCCTCCACTTT
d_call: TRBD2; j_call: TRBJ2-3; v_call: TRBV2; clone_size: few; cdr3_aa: CASGISGRSTDTQYF; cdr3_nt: TGTGCCAGCGGGATTAGCGGGAGAAGCACAGATACGCAGTATTTT
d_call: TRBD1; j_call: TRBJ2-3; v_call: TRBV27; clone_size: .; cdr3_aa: CASSFPGQGLNTQYF; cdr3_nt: TGTGCCAGCAGTTTTCCGGGACAGGGTTTGAATACGCAGTATTTT
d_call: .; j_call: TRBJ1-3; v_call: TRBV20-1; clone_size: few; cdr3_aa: CSALRGNTIYF; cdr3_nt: TGCAGTGCACTACGGGGAAACACCATATATTTT
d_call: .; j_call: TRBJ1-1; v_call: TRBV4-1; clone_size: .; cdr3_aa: CASSRSDGNTEAFF; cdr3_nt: TGCGCCAGCAGCCGTAGCGACGGGAACACTGAAGCTTTCTTT
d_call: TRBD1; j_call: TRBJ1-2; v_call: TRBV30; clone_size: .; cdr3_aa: CACLTGAANYGYTF; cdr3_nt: TGTGCCTGCCTAACAGGGGCAGCTAACTATGGCTACACCTTC
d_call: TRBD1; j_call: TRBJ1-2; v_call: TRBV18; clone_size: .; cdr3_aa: CASSPGGTGDYGYTF; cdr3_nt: TGTGCCAGCTCACCGGGTGGGACAGGGGACTATGGCTACACCTTC
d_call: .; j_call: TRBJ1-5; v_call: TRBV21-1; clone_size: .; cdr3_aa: CASSKTDTTRGYSNQPQHF; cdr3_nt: TGTGCCAGCAGCAAAACTGACACTACACGGGGTTATAGCAATCAGCCCCAGCATTTT
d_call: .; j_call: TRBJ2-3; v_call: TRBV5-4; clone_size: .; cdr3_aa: CASSSPWGSTDTQYF; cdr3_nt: TGTGCCAGCAGCTCTCCCTGGGGCAGCACAGATACGCAGTATTTT
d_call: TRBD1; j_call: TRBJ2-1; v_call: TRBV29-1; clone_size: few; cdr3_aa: CSVEVGQGREQFF; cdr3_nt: TGCAGCGTTGAAGTTGGACAGGGACGTGAGCAGTTCTTC
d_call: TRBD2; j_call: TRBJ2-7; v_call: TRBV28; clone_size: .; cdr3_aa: CASSSPSGGSYEQYF; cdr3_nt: TGTGCCAGCAGTTCTCCTAGCGGAGGCTCCTACGAGCAGTACTTC
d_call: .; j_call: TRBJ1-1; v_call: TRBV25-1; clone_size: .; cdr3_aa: CASSQGQLNTEAFF; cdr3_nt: TGTGCCAGCAGCCAGGGACAACTGAACACTGAAGCTTTCTTT
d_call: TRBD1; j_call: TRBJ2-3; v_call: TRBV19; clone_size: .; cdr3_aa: CASSARDRGLPDTQYF; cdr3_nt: TGTGCCAGTAGTGCCCGGGACAGGGGGCTCCCAGATACGCAGTATTTT
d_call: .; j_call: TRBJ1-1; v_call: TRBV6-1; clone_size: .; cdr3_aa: CASSEQGNLNTEAFF; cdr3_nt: TGTGCCAGCAGTGAACAGGGGAATTTAAACACTGAAGCTTTCTTT
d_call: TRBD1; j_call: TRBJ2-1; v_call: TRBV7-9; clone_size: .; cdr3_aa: CASSPDRVRNEQFF; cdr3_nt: TGTGCCAGCAGCCCAGACAGGGTTCGCAATGAGCAGTTCTTC
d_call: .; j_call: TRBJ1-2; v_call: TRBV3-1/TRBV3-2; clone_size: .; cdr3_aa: CASSQEAAYGYTF; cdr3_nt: TGTGCCAGCAGCCAAGAAGCTGCTTATGGCTACACCTTC
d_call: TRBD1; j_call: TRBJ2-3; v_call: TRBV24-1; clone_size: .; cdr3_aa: CATSGTGGPDTQYF; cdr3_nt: TGTGCCACCAGCGGGACAGGGGGTCCAGATACGCAGTATTTT
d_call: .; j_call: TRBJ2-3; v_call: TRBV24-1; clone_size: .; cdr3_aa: CATAGDTDTQYF; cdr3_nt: TGTGCCACAGCAGGGGACACAGATACGCAGTATTTT
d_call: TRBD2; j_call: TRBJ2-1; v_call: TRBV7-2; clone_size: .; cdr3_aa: CASSKTSGRRGEQFF; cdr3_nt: TGTGCCAGCAGCAAGACTAGCGGGAGGCGGGGTGAGCAGTTCTTC
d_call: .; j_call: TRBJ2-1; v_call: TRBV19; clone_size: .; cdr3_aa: CASSMGALGYNEQFF; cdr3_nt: TGTGCCAGTAGTATGGGGGCCCTTGGTTACAATGAGCAGTTCTTC
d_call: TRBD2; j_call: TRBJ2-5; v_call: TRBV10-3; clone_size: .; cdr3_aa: CAISSGLAGGETQYF; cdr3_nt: TGTGCCATCAGCTCGGGACTAGCGGGAGGAGAGACCCAGTACTTC
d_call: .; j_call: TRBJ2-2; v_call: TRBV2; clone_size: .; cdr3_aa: CASNRGSRELFF; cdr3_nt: TGTGCCAGCAATCGAGGGAGCCGGGAGCTGTTTTTT
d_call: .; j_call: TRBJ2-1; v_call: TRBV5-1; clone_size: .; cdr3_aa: CATHSGGTYNEQFF; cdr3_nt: TGCGCCACCCATAGTGGCGGGACCTACAATGAGCAGTTCTTC
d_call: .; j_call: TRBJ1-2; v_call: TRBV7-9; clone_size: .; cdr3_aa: CASSPVANYGYTF; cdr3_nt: TGTGCCAGCAGCCCCGTGGCCAACTATGGCTACACCTTC
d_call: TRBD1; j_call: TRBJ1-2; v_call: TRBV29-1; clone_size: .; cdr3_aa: CSVEVDRGSGYTF; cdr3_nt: TGCAGCGTTGAAGTAGACAGGGGAAGCGGCTACACCTTC
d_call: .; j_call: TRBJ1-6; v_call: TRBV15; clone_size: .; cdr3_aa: CATSRDRGGAPLHF; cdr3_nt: TGTGCCACCAGCAGAGACAGGGGTGGGGCACCCCTCCACTTT
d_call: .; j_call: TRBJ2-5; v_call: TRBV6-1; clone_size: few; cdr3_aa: CASSELNGGTQYF; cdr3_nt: TGTGCCAGCAGTGAACTAAATGGCGGGACCCAGTACTTC
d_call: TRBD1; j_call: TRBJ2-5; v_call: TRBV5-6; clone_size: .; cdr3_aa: CASSWDRLRETQYF; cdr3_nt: TGTGCCAGCAGTTGGGACAGGCTTCGGGAGACCCAGTACTTC
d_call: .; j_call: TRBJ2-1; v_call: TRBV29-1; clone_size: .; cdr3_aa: CSVRVGGVPLGEQFF; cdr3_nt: TGCAGCGTTCGAGTTGGCGGAGTACCGTTGGGTGAGCAGTTCTTC
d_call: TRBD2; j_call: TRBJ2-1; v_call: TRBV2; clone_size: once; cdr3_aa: CASSEGLREVYNEQFF; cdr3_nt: TGTGCCAGCAGTGAAGGGTTGCGGGAGGTCTACAATGAGCAGTTCTTC
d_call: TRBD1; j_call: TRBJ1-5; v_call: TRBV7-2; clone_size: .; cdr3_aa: CASSWDRDQPQHF; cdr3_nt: TGTGCCAGCAGCTGGGACAGGGACCAGCCCCAGCATTTT
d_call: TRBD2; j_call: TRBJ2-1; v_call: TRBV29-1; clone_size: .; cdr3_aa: CSVQPGRLAGEGEQFF; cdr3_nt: TGCAGCGTCCAACCAGGTAGACTAGCGGGAGAGGGGGAGCAGTTCTTC
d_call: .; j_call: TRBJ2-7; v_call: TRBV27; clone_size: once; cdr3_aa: CASSSGYRAYEQYF; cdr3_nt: TGTGCCAGCAGTTCGGGGTACAGAGCCTACGAGCAGTACTTC
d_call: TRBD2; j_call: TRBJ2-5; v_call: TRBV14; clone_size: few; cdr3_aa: CASSQLLIGLADPETQYF; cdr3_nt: TGTGCCAGCAGCCAATTGCTAATTGGGCTAGCGGATCCGGAGACCCAGTACTTC
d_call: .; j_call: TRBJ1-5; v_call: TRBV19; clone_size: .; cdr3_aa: CASSNEGLGNQPQHF; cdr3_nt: TGTGCCAGTAGTAATGAGGGTCTGGGCAATCAGCCCCAGCATTTT
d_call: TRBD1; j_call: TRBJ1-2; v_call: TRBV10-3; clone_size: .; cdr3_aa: CAITLGQDQGGYGYTF; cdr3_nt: TGTGCCATCACCCTCGGACAGGACCAGGGCGGCTATGGCTACACCTTC
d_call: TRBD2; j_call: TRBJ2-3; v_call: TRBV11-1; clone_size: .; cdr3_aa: CASSLGTSGNTDTQYF; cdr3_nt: TGTGCCAGCAGCTTAGGGACTAGCGGGAACACAGATACGCAGTATTTT
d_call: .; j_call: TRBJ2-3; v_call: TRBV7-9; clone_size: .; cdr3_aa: CASSLEYTSTDTQYF; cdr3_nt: TGTGCCAGCAGCTTGGAGTACACAAGCACAGATACGCAGTATTTT
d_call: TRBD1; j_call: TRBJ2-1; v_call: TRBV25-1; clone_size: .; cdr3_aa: CATLRTGYNEQFF; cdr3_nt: TGTGCCACCCTCCGGACAGGGTACAATGAGCAGTTCTTC
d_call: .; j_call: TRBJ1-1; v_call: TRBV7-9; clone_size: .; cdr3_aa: CASSGGARDTEAFF; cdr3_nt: TGTGCCAGCAGCGGGGGGGCGCGTGACACTGAAGCTTTCTTT
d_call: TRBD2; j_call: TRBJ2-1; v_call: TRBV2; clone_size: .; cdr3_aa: CASSEAQWRLAGGSSYNEQFF; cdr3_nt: TGTGCCAGCAGTGAAGCGCAATGGAGGCTAGCGGGAGGTTCCTCCTACAATGAGCAGTTCTTC
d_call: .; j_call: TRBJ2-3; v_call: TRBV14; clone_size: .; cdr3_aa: CASSLGLTIGDTQYF; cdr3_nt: TGTGCCAGCAGCCTCGGACTCACAATCGGAGATACGCAGTATTTT
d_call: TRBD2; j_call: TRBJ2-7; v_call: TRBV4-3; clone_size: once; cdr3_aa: CASSRGTSGGYEQYF; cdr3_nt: TGCGCCAGCAGCCGCGGGACTAGCGGGGGTTACGAGCAGTACTTC